This entry lists 2 T cell receptor beta chains sequenced from one sample in a study of post-analysis software for immune sequencing data. Study-level points and caveats: TRBV5-6, TRBV5-1 and TRBV20-1 were among several TRBV segments more frequent in patients than controls.

Every TCR beta cDNA library bore unique molecular identifiers. TCRdb reanalysed the PCR reads using MiXCR and keeps one entry per CDR3 protein. The sample holds 750,000 to 950,000 distinct CDR3 sequences, approximately 50% seen once. For these receptors, no antigen is known. The source material was blood. These receptors came from a girl aged 5 to 17 with multiple sclerosis.

The chain joins TRBV7-9 to TRBJ2-5; D is possibly TRBD1 or TRBD2 (6 bases each). Trimming took 5 bases from V and 4 from J, leaving 17 bases between them. CDR3 length equals 15 residues. Germline loops: CDR1 SEHNR, CDR2 FQNEAQ (reference sequence). Here the CDR3 DNA reads TGTGCCAGCAGCCCCAGTCGGGGGCTTGGAGAGACCCAGTACTTC. Its translation is CASSPSRGLGETQYF. The full variable domain, its missing parts supplied by reference TRBV7-9 and TRBJ2-5, is DTGVSQNPRHKITKRGQNVTFRCDPISEHNRLYWYRQTLGQGPEFLTYFQNEAQLEKSRLLSDRFSAERPKGSFSTLEIQRTEQGDSAMYLCASSPSRGLGETQYFGPGTRLLVL.

The chain joins TRBV29-1 to TRBJ2-4; 10 bases agree with TRBD1. Gene TRBJ2-7 matches the end of the DNA better, so the J call may be wrong. Germline V gene sequence: CDR1 SQVTM, CDR2 ANQGSEA. The CDR3 contains 13 residues. The CDR3 DNA follows: TGCAGCGTTCGGTGGGACAGGGGCCTCGAGCAGTACTTC. Translated, it gives CSVRWDRGLEQYF.